The 25 T cell receptor beta chains given below trace back to one sample, sequenced in a study of cytomegalovirus exposure and HLA in healthy donors. Primers included in the PCR were 60 Vbeta and 13 Jbeta primers. The data were produced by immunoSEQ multiplex PCR, yet TCRdb's version contains in-frame clones alone and is incomplete. The table shows tens of thousands of clones, with roughly two thirds occurring only once. The sequencing sample was made of PBMCs. The receptors here all came from a man aged 55 to 70 in good health and CMV-seropositive.

The chain recombines TRBV29-1 with TRBJ2-3, with D perhaps TRBD2 (6 bases). The V end lost 7 bases, the J end lost 5 bases, and 19 bases lay between the germline ends. This CDR3 spans 14 amino acids. From germline, CDR1 is SQVTM and CDR2 ANQGSEA. CDR3 sequence: CSGGTPKGRDTQYF. The DNA for the CDR3 is TGCAGCGGAGGGACTCCCAAAGGGAGAGATACGCAGTATTTT.

CDR3 in DNA: TGTGCCAGCAGTTTACACAGGGATGGCTATGGCTACACCTTC. This encodes CASSLHRDGYGYTF. This chain joins TRBV27 and TRBJ1-2, with a tentative D call TRBD1 (6 bases). The CDR3 is 14 residues long. Germline CDR1 reads MNHEY; CDR2 reads SMNVEV (reference sequence). Trimming removed 2 bases from V and 4 bases from J, with 11 bases in between.

The rearrangement uses TRBV7-9 and TRBJ1-2; TRBD1 matches at 7 bases. The length of the CDR3 is 17 residues. CDR1 SEHNR and CDR2 FQNEAQ come from the germline V gene (reference sequence). V dropped 5 bases and J dropped 5; count of bases not matched to a gene: 17. The CDR3 spells CASSDEGGDTRNYGYTF. CDR3 nucleotides: TGTGCCAGCAGCGACGAAGGGGGCGATACAAGGAATTATGGCTACACCTTC.

This chain connects TRBV5-6 to TRBJ2-2, with D possibly being TRBD1 (5 bases). V lost 1 base and J lost 4, with 14 bases in between. Per the germline V gene, CDR1 is SGHDT and CDR2 is YYEEEE. This CDR3 comprises 16 residues. CDR3 DNA: TGTGCCAGCAGCTTGCTGTCAGGGTCGGGCACCGGGGAGCTGTTTTTT. Amino acids: CASSLLSGSGTGELFF.

V usage is TRBV19 and J usage is TRBJ1-5; D not certain. Trimming took off 2 bases at V and 2 bases at J, with 10 bases between the two ends. The CDR3 contains 15 residues. Germline V CDR1 and CDR2: LNHDA, SQIVND (reference sequence). The CDR3, as DNA: TGTGCCAGTAGTATACGGGGATTGGGCAATCAGCCCCAGCATTTT. Encoded protein: CASSIRGLGNQPQHF.

The J gene is TRBJ2-5, the V gene TRBV7-2, with D perhaps matching TRBD1 (6 bases). The CDR3 spans 15 residues. V lost 3 bases, J lost 4 bases, and 15 bases lay in between. In germline, CDR1 is SGHTA, CDR2 FQGNSA. The CDR3: CASSFFGQFGETQYF. The CDR3, as DNA: TGTGCCAGCAGCTTTTTCGGACAGTTCGGAGAGACCCAGTACTTC. Complete variable domain (other parts from reference TRBV7-2 and TRBJ2-5): GAGVSQSPSNKVTEKGKDVELRCDPISGHTALYWYRQSLGQGLEFLIYFQGNSAPDKSGLPSDRFSAERTGGSVSTLTIQRTQQEDSAVYLCASSFFGQFGETQYFGPGTRLLVL.

CDR3 coding DNA: TGTGCCAGCAGTTTTAGCCACCTTAGCAATCAGCCCCAGCATTTT. It codes for CASSFSHLSNQPQHF. The chain uses TRBV6-1 and TRBJ1-5; unclear D gene. The V gene lost 5 bases and the J gene lost 0 bases, with 11 bases spanning the gap. CDR1 is MNHNS and CDR2 is SASEGT in the germline V gene. CDR3 length: 15 amino acids.

This chain links TRBV5-4 with TRBJ1-4; tentative D call: TRBD1 (6 bases). The CDR3 covers 14 residues. CDR1 is SGHNT and CDR2 is YYREEE in the germline V gene (reference sequence). Deletions cut 3 bases from V and 8 bases from J, with 14 bases between. The CDR3 DNA is TGTGCCAGCAGCTACCGGGGGGCAGGAGAAAAACTGTTTTTT. It yields the protein CASSYRGAGEKLFF.

The chain employs TRBV7-8 and TRBJ2-3, with D possibly TRBD2 on 6 matching bases. This CDR3 is 12 amino acids long. Germline V gene data show CDR1 as SGHVS and CDR2 as FQNEAQ. Trimming took 6 bases from V and 4 from J, leaving 8 bases between them. The chain's CDR3 is CASSWGADTQYF. CDR3 DNA sequence: TGTGCCAGCAGTTGGGGGGCAGATACGCAGTATTTT.

This chain joins TRBV6-4 and TRBJ2-7, with 10 bases that match TRBD2. Germline lookup yields CDR1 MRHNA and CDR2 SNTAGT. The junction had 10 bases not matched to a gene; V was cut back by 6 bases and J by 2 bases. This CDR3 is 16 amino acids long. The CDR3 sequence: CASSDTLAGAPYEQYF. CDR3 nucleotide sequence: TGTGCCAGCAGCGACACTCTAGCGGGGGCTCCCTACGAGCAGTACTTC.

The chain is built from TRBV7-8 and TRBJ1-2; the D gene is possibly TRBD1 (6 bases). CDR3 length equals 15 residues. The germline V gene has CDR1 SGHVS and CDR2 FQNEAQ. Trimming pared 0 bases from V and 8 bases from J, leaving 16 bases between. Here the CDR3 DNA reads TGTGCCAGCAGCTTAGCAATCTCAGGGGCCCGAGGCTACACCTTC. This sequence encodes CASSLAISGARGYTF.

The rearrangement uses TRBV6-6 and TRBJ2-7, with 14 bases lining up with TRBD2. Germline V gene sequence: CDR1 MNHNY, CDR2 SVGAGI (reference sequence). Trimming took 4 bases from V and 3 from J; bases not matched to a gene: 5. The CDR3 is made up of 16 amino acids. The CDR3 nucleotides read TGTGCCAGCAGTTCCGGGACTAGCGGGAGAGTCTACGAGCAGTACTTC. This sequence encodes CASSSGTSGRVYEQYF.

The genes are TRBV5-1 and TRBJ2-3; TRBD2 aligns across 9 bases. In germline, CDR1 is SGHRS, CDR2 YFSETQ. The CDR3 is 18 amino acids. Unmatched junction bases numbered 8, after V lost 0 bases and J lost 0 bases. DNA of the CDR3: TGCGCCAGCAGCTTGGGCCTCCTGACTAGCGGTAGCACAGATACGCAGTATTTT. This translates into CASSLGLLTSGSTDTQYF.

This clone showed up just a few times. J is TRBJ1-2 and V is TRBV2, with unresolved D. Germline CDR1 is SNHLY and CDR2 is FYNNEI. The CDR3 consists of 13 residues. V was shortened by 5 bases and J by 4 bases, with 11 bases between the two germline ends. The CDR3 spells CASSRYPGYGYTF. The CDR3 coding sequence is TGTGCCAGCAGTCGTTATCCGGGCTATGGCTACACCTTC.

The rearrangement links TRBV25-1 to TRBJ2-7; 10 positions match TRBD1. With 4 bases clipped from V and 2 bases from J, the junction kept 5 bases outside the gene matches. Germline V gene lookup returns CDR1 MGHDK and CDR2 SYGVNS. The CDR3 loop spans 15 amino acids. Here the CDR3 reads CASSARDRGPYEQYF. As DNA, the CDR3 is TGTGCCAGCAGTGCCCGGGACAGGGGACCCTACGAGCAGTACTTC.

This clone was counted once. The chain has TRBV14 and TRBJ2-2, with D hard to call. The CDR3 is 13 residues long. Germline CDR1 and CDR2: SGHDN and FVKESK. Trimming shortened V by 1 base and J by 4 bases, and 4 bases separated the two germline ends. The CDR3 nucleotides are TGTGCCAGCAGCCAAGGGCCCACCGGGGAGCTGTTTTTT. Translating gives CASSQGPTGELFF.

This clone was picked up a small number of times. The chain uses TRBV6-1 and TRBJ1-5; D ambiguous. The germline CDR1 and CDR2 sequences are MNHNS and SASEGT. Between the trimmed V and J ends, which lost 4 bases and 5 bases, there was a span of 12 bases. The CDR3 has 14 amino acids. The CDR3 loop is CASSVSSSDQPQHF. DNA for the CDR3: TGTGCCAGCAGTGTCTCCTCCTCAGATCAGCCCCAGCATTTT.

The CDR3 is CASSFPHPAGGAYEQYF. The DNA for the CDR3 is TGTGCCAGCAGTTTCCCTCACCCGGCGGGAGGGGCCTACGAGCAGTACTTC. The chain carries TRBV28 and TRBJ2-7, with TRBD2 identical over 9 bases. J was trimmed by 2 bases and V by 3 bases; bases with no gene match: 11. The CDR3 has 17 amino acids. Germline CDR1 is MDHEN and CDR2 is SYDVKM.

The chain uses TRBV19 and TRBJ2-1; tentative D call: TRBD2 (6 bases). In germline, CDR1 is LNHDA, CDR2 SQIVND (reference sequence). V lost 7 bases and J 7 bases, leaving 14 bases between the germline ends. The CDR3 contains 13 residues. The CDR3 spells CASKIIGGNEQFF. CDR3 bases: TGTGCCAGTAAAATCATAGGAGGGAATGAGCAGTTCTTC.

The chain has TRBV6-5 and TRBJ2-1, with 7 bases aligning to TRBD1. V trimming: 5 bases; J trimming: 4 bases; junction bases outside the gene matches: 2. CDR3 length: 13 amino acids. Germline values: CDR1 MNHEY, CDR2 SVGAGI. The chain's CDR3 is CASSGDSYNEQFF. DNA of the CDR3: TGTGCCAGCAGTGGGGACAGTTACAATGAGCAGTTCTTC.

This sequence joins TRBV7-6 and TRBJ1-1; maybe TRBD1 (5 bases). Germline-derived CDR1 and CDR2 are SGHVS and FNYEAQ. Trimming removed 7 bases from V and 3 bases from J, with 9 bases in between. The CDR3 is 12 residues long. CDR3 region: CASIGEDTEAFF. CDR3 DNA: TGTGCCAGCATAGGGGAGGACACTGAAGCTTTCTTT.

This clone was recorded a few times. The V and J genes are TRBV30 and TRBJ2-3, with 12 bases fitting TRBD2. V lost 3 bases and J lost 5; bases outside the gene matches: 9. The CDR3 length is 16 residues. The germline V gene encodes CDR1 GTSNPN and CDR2 SVGIG (reference sequence). The DNA for the CDR3 is TGTGCCTGGAGGGGGACTAGCGGGCGGAAGAGAGATACGCAGTATTTT. Amino acids: CAWRGTSGRKRDTQYF.

The rearrangement joins TRBV9 to TRBJ1-4, with D perhaps matching TRBD1 (5 bases). Trimming removed 0 bases from V and 4 bases from J, with 7 bases in between. This CDR3 comprises 14 residues. Germline V gene data show CDR1 as SGDLS and CDR2 as YYNGEE. This CDR3 is CASSVGGSNEKLFF. Written as DNA, the CDR3 is TGTGCCAGCAGCGTAGGGGGCAGTAATGAAAAACTGTTTTTT.

This clone was recorded a few times. This chain connects TRBV7-2 to TRBJ1-1, with D possibly TRBD1 on 5 matching bases. CDR3 length equals 14 residues. Per the germline V gene, CDR1 is SGHTA and CDR2 is FQGNSA. V was cut by 5 bases and J by 0 bases, with 10 bases left in between. CDR3 bases: TGTGCCAGCAGCGAACAGGCTATGAACACTGAAGCTTTCTTT. As protein: CASSEQAMNTEAFF.

This clone turned up a few times. The chain uses TRBV28 and TRBJ2-3; D is ambiguous. The CDR3 runs 13 residues. Trimming cost V 4 bases and J 0 bases, with 5 bases left between them. Per the germline V gene, CDR1 is MDHEN and CDR2 is SYDVKM. The CDR3: CASSYISTDTQYF. As DNA, the CDR3 is TGTGCCAGCAGTTACATTAGCACAGATACGCAGTATTTT.